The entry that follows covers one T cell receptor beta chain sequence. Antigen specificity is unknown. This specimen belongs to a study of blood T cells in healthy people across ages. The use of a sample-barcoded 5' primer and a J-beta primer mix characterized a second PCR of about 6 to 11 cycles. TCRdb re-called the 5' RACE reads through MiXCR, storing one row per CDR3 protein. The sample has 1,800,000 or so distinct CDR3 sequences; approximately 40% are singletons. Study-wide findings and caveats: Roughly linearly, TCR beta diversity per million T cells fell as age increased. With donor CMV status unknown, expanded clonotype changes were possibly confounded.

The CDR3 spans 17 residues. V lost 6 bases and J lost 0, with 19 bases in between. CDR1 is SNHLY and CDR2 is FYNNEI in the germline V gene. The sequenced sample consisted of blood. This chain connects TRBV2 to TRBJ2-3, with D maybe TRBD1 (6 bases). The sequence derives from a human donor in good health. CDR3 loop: CASSKRNVGASTDTQYF. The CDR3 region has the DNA TGTGCCAGCAGCAAACGTAACGTGGGGGCTAGCACAGATACGCAGTATTTT. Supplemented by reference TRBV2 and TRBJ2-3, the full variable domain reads EPEVTQTPSHQVTQMGQEVILRCVPISNHLYFYWYRQILGQKVEFLVSFYNNEISEKSEIFDDQFSVERPDGSNFTLKIRSTKLEDSAMYFCASSKRNVGASTDTQYFGPGTRLTVL.